This T cell receptor (beta chain) was obtained from a study of T-cell reconstitution after alpha-beta-depleted transplantation in children. General study findings and limits: The study reportedly traced alpha-beta T cells about two months after transplant to several hundred expanded graft clones. It was newly produced T cells that mostly accounted for T-cell counts and diversity one year after transplant.

Trimming removed 8 bases at V and 6 bases at J, with 22 bases between. This CDR3 spans 15 amino acids. Germline V lookup: CDR1 LGHNA, CDR2 YNFKEQ. It was with unique molecular identifiers that the TCRbeta library was prepared. Using its own MiXCR run on the PCR reads, TCRdb lists one record per CDR3 protein. In the table there are about 260,000 distinct CDR3 sequences, around 8% of which are singletons. Comment on this clonotype: Its antigen is unidentified.

The chain links TRBV4-2 to TRBJ2-5, with a possible D match to TRBD2 (7 bases). This clonotype was obtained from a male patient younger than 18 who had a stem cell transplant for acute lymphoblastic leukemia, so the T cells may come from the graft donor. The material sequenced was PBMCs, mostly from graft donor cells, taken 180 days after TCRalphabeta/CD19-depleted stem cell transplant. CDR3 region: CASGPGTGGGKTQYF. The DNA of the CDR3 is TGTGCCAGCGGCCCGGGGACGGGGGGCGGAAAGACCCAGTACTTC.